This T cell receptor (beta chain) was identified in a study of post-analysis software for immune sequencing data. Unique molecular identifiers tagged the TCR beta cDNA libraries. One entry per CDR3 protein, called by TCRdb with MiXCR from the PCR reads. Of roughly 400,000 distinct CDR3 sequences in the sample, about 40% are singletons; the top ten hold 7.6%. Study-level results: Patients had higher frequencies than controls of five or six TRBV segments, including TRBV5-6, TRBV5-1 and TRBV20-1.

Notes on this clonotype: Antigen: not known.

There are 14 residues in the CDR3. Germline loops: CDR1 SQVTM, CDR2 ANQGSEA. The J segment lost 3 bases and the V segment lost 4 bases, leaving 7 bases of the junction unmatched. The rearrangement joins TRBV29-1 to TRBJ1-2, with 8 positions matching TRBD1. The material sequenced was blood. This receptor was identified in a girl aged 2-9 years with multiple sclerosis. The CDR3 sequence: CSVGGMGQDYGYTF. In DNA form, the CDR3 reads TGCAGCGTTGGGGGGATGGGACAGGACTATGGCTACACCTTC.